This T cell receptor beta chain was identified during a study of blood T cells in healthy people across ages (dated by TCRdb to 2013 to 2016). Looking at the study overall: Template switching captured roughly one uniquely barcoded TCR beta cDNA molecule per two T cells in model experiments. Using deep sequencing normalized with unique cDNA molecular identifiers, the study measured how TCR beta repertoire diversity changes with age. The donors were split into four age groups: young (average around 15 years), middle-aged (roughly 40), aged (62) and long-lived (roughly 80). To avoid experimental bias, donors of different ages were distributed randomly across sequencing lanes. For two donors (one aged 18 to 29 and one aged 80 or older), the study analyzed two additional independent replicas of 1 million unique cDNA reads from the same blood draw.

The library was obtained by 5' RACE. The data were produced on an Illumina HiSeq 2500. A second PCR of about 6 to 12 cycles was performed with a sample-barcoded 5' primer and a J-beta primer mix. Each TCR beta cDNA molecule received a unique molecular identifier from a template-switch 5' adaptor carrying 12 random nucleotides. Each sample yielded at least 3 million CDR3-containing paired-end reads. First-strand cDNA was synthesized from all RNA with the Mint cDNA synthesis kit, primed by a TRBC-specific oligonucleotide. Following uracil-DNA glycosylase treatment, all cDNA underwent a first 18-cycle PCR with the universal primers M1SS and BC2_uni_R. Under the source paper's analysis protocol: For normalization, 1 million high-quality reads were randomly selected from each sample, with every read carrying a distinct molecular identifier. Reads with shared molecular identifiers were discarded instead of being binned into consensus sequences. MiTCR, run with a Q25 quality threshold and the strictest error-elimination algorithm, handled CDR3 identification, clonotype clustering and error correction. Lower-bound total TCR beta diversity was estimated with a nonparametric unseen species model using Euler transformation. Starting from the raw public reads, TCRdb applied fastp trimming at Q25, assembled clones with MiXCR and retained in-frame beta chains. Each record represents a unique CDR3 protein, reported with the most common genes and DNA among its rows. The V and J calls were not made by the authors but by TCRdb's processing. The sample table holds about 1,800,000 distinct CDR3 sequences, of which under 30% were seen once. The ten largest clones capture less than 9.5% of the sample.

In the case of this clonotype: What this receptor recognizes is not known. One base away there is no much larger clone; base qualities are not given.

The 39 donors, aged about 6 to 100 years, were systemically healthy Caucasian individuals from Russia. Each donor gave around 9.5 milliliters of peripheral blood, collected into EDTA-treated Vacutainer tubes. PBMCs were isolated by Ficoll-Paque density-gradient centrifugation, with at least 6 million obtained per sample. Total RNA was extracted from PBMCs with Trizol reagent, with at least 5.5 micrograms obtained per sample. The percentages of naive CD45RAhigh/CD27high T cells were determined by flow cytometry on a PBMC aliquot from every donor. The CDR3, cysteine through phenylalanine, is 16 amino acids long. Here the CDR3 DNA is all that survives: 48 bases in frame from base 1. Via the germline V gene, CDR1 is MRHNA and CDR2 SNTAGT. Trimming accounts for 5 bases at V and 7 bases at J, while the number of junction bases matched to no gene is 11. General conclusions and limits of the study: Estimates of total diversity based on one million sequenced T cells were considered lower bounds and underestimates. Since profiling was done on bulk unsorted PBMCs, naive and antigen-experienced compartments could not be conclusively compared. The CMV infection status of donors was not known, potentially confounding age-related changes in expanded clonotypes. As age increased, observed TCR beta diversity per million T cells dropped in a roughly linear way, and a significant reduction was already evident by age 40. Compared with the aged group, the long-lived group had more naive CD4+ T cells, fewer expanded clones and increased TCR diversity, suggesting age selection. A strong correlation was found between observed TCR beta diversity and the percentage of naive T cells measured by flow cytometry.

This chain is built from TRBV6-4 and TRBJ2-1, with TRBD2 identical over 10 junction bases. The sequence came from a woman aged 25 to 39 in good health. Sequencing was carried out using blood. The CDR3 region has the sequence CASSLFPSGGTNEQFF. The DNA reads as follows: TGTGCCAGCAGTCTCTTCCCTAGCGGGGGAACGAATGAGCAGTTCTTC.